The T cell receptor beta chain described here comes from a study of response to subunit inactivated influenza vaccine. TCRdb passed the RT-PCR reads through MiXCR, listing each CDR3 protein once. The sample includes hundreds of thousands of distinct CDR3 sequences, more than 15% seen only once; the top ten take 2.5% to 3.5%. Here the sequenced sample was CD4+ T cells sorted from PBMCs, taken less than 30 months after vaccination. This clonotype originated in a man aged 50-75 years who received an inactivated influenza vaccine.

CDR3 DNA sequence: TGTGCCAGCAGCTTATTGGGTGCTTATGGCTACACCTTC. Encoded protein: CASSLLGAYGYTF. This rearrangement joins TRBV7-9 to TRBJ1-2; D not resolved. The CDR3 contains 13 residues. Germline assignment: CDR1 SEHNR and CDR2 FQNEAQ (reference sequence). V lost 2 bases and J lost 5, with 9 bases in between.